Presented here are 8 T cell receptor beta chains from one specimen sequenced in a study of a mutant IDH1 vaccine in newly diagnosed glioma. This table comes from immunoSEQ multiplex PCR, and its TCRdb copy is limited to in-frame clones, with some not included. The sample lists tens of thousands of clones; about four fifths were seen once. Time point given: baseline, week 1 (first vaccination visit). Treatment noted: pre-vaccination baseline after standard-of-care therapy. This material consisted of PBMCs, taken from a glioma patient treated with radiotherapy, temozolomide or both. The receptors derive from a middle-aged man with glioma. Some clones in this sample may be carry-over from other donors' samples.

CDR3 bases: TGCGCCAGCAGCCTATCTCAGGGCGGTGAAGCTTTCTTT. The encoded protein is CASSLSQGGEAFF. J is TRBJ1-1 and V is TRBV5-1; possible D gene TRBD1, 5 bases. Germline V gives CDR1 SGHRS, CDR2 YFSETQ. The CDR3 sequence is 13 residues long. Trimming removed 4 bases from V and 7 bases from J, with 14 bases in between.

The rearrangement joins TRBV7-2 to TRBJ2-5; D is perhaps TRBD1 (7 bases). Trimming removed 5 bases from V and 0 bases from J, with 13 bases in between. The CDR3 consists of 15 residues. Germline CDR1 and CDR2: SGHTA and FQGNSA. CDR3 amino acids: CASSAGQSYQETQYF. DNA of the CDR3: TGTGCCAGCAGCGCGGGACAGTCGTACCAAGAGACCCAGTACTTC.

V usage is TRBV19 and J usage is TRBJ1-6, with 7 positions matching TRBD1. Losses at the gene ends were 10 bases for V and 2 bases for J; bases not matched to a gene: 17. Germline lookup yields CDR1 LNHDA and CDR2 SQIVND (reference sequence). This CDR3 contains 18 residues. The CDR3 loop is CATVAGRTGFPYNSPLHF. CDR3 DNA: TGTGCCACCGTGGCTGGCAGGACAGGATTTCCCTATAATTCACCCCTCCACTTT.

The rearrangement uses TRBV6-5 and TRBJ2-5; TRBD2 agrees at 8 bases. From germline, CDR1 is MNHEY and CDR2 SVGAGI. The V segment lost 2 bases and the J segment 3 bases; nucleotides outside the gene matches: 2. CDR3 length: 14 amino acids. As DNA, the CDR3 is TGTGCCAGCAGTTACGGACTAGCTGAAGAGACCCAGTACTTC. Its protein is CASSYGLAEETQYF.

This chain joins TRBV29-1 and TRBJ1-2, with D uncertain. Per the germline V gene, CDR1 is SQVTM and CDR2 is ANQGSEA. Trimming shortened V by 6 bases and J by 8 bases, and 16 bases separated the two germline ends. This CDR3 has 12 amino acids. CDR3 sequence: CSVTTGETGYTF. The CDR3, as DNA: TGCAGCGTCACCACCGGGGAAACCGGCTACACCTTC.

This chain connects TRBV6-6 to TRBJ2-7; the match to TRBD1 covers 7 bases. The trim removed 10 bases at V and 3 bases at J, leaving 6 bases unmatched. Germline assignment: CDR1 MNHNY and CDR2 SVGAGI (reference sequence). The CDR3 extends over 12 amino acids. This CDR3 is CATRQGSYEQYF. In DNA, the CDR3 is TGTGCCACTAGACAGGGTAGCTACGAGCAGTACTTC.

This sequence joins TRBV6-1 and TRBJ2-7; no clear D gene. V lost 0 bases, J lost 1 base, and 10 bases lay in between. This CDR3 region has 15 residues. CDR1 is MNHNS, CDR2 SASEGT, per germline. The CDR3 sequence: CASSEAVTRSYEQYF. CDR3 DNA sequence: TGTGCCAGCAGTGAAGCGGTTACCCGTTCCTACGAGCAGTACTTC.

V is TRBV5-6 and J is TRBJ1-6; the D is unclear. The V end was cut by 0 bases, the J end by 10 bases, with 17 bases between. Germline CDR1 and CDR2: SGHDT and YYEEEE. CDR3 length: 16 residues. CDR3 region: CASSLVHDSGRSPLHF. DNA for the CDR3: TGTGCCAGCAGCTTGGTACACGATTCTGGTCGATCACCCCTCCACTTT.